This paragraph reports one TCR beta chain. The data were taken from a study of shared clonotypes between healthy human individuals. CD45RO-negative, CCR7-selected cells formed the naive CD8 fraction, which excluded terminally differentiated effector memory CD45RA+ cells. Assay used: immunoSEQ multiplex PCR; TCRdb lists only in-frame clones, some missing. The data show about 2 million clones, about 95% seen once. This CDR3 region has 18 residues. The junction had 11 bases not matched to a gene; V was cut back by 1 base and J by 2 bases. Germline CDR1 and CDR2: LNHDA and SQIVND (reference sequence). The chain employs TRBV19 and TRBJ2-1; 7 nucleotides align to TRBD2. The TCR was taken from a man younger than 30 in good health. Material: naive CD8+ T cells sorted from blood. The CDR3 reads CASSIVGGASGAYNEQFF. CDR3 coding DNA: TGTGCCAGTAGTATAGTCGGTGGGGCTAGCGGAGCCTACAATGAGCAGTTCTTC.